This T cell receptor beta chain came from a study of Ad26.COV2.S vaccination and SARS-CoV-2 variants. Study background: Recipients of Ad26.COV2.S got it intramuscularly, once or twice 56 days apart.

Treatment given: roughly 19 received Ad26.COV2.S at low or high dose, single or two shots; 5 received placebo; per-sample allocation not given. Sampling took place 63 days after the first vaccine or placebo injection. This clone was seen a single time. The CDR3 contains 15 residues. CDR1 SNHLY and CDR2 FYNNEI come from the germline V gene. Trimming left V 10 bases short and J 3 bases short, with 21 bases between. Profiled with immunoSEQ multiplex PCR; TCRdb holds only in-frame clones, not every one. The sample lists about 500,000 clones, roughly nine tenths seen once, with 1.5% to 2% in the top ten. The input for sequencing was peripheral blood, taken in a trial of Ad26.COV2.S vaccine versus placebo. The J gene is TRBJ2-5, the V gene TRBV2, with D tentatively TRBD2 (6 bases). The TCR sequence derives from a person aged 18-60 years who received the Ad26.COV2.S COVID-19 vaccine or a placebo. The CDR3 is CATMGGDSREETQYF. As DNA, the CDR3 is TGTGCCACCATGGGGGGAGACAGCCGAGAAGAGACCCAGTACTTC.